This T cell receptor beta chain originates from a study of memory B cells and T cells in multiple sclerosis. Libraries were prepared by immunoSEQ multiplex PCR; TCRdb keeps only in-frame clonotypes and omits some of them. The data show 25,000 to 35,000 clones, about 82% seen once. Looked up from germline, CDR1 is MNHEY and CDR2 is SMNVEV (reference sequence). This CDR3 has 15 amino acids. V lost 3 bases to trimming and J lost 3 bases, with 11 bases between them. Separate sequencing covered autoproliferating (CFSE-dim) and non-proliferating (CFSE-high) T cells from stimulus-free culture. Cultures began with some 49 million CFSE-labeled PBMCs, unstimulated for 7 to 8 days, with replicate wells pooled. General study findings and limits: Normalization was needed because clone-set size differences affected shared clonotype counts.

As for this clone: Its antigen remains unidentified.

Sequencing was carried out using PBMCs from blood kept in culture. This receptor was taken from a human donor with multiple sclerosis. The J gene is TRBJ1-4, the V gene TRBV27; possible D gene TRBD1, 6 bases. The CDR3 sequence: CASSFLTGANEKLFF. The CDR3 DNA reads as TGTGCCAGCAGTTTTCTGACAGGAGCTAATGAAAAACTGTTTTTT.